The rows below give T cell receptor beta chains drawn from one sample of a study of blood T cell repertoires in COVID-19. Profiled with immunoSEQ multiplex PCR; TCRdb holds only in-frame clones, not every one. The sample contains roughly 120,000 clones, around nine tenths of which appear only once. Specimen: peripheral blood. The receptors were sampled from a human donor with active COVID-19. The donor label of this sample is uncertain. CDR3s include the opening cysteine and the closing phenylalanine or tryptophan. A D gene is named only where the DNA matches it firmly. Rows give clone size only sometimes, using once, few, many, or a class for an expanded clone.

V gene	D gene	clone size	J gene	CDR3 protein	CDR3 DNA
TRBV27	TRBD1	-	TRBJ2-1	CASSWGQGMTEQFF	TGTGCCAGCAGTTGGGGACAGGGGATGACTGAGCAGTTCTTC
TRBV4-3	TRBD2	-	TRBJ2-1	CASSPSGGAIFNEQFF	TGCGCCAGCAGCCCCAGCGGGGGGGCCATATTCAATGAGCAGTTCTTC
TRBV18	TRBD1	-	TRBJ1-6	CASSPRTGDYNSPLHF	TGTGCCAGCTCACCCCGGACAGGGGATTATAATTCACCCCTCCACTTT
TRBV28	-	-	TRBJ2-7	CASSLRQPGTTYEQYF	TGTGCCAGCAGTTTGAGACAGCCAGGGACAACCTACGAGCAGTACTTC
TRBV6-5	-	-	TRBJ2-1	CATNPGLRNEQFF	TGTGCCACCAATCCGGGACTCAGGAATGAGCAGTTCTTC
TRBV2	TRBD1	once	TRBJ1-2	CASHTGGGSYGYTF	TGTGCCAGCCACACAGGGGGAGGGAGCTATGGCTACACCTTC
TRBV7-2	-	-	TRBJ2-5	CASSRYQETQYF	TGTGCCAGCAGTCGGTACCAAGAGACCCAGTACTTC
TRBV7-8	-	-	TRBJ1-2	CASSQFVSYGYTF	TGTGCCAGCAGTCAATTTGTGAGCTATGGCTACACCTTC
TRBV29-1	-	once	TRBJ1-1	CSVPEFGDTVNTEAFF	TGCAGCGTTCCTGAGTTCGGGGACACGGTGAACACTGAAGCTTTCTTT
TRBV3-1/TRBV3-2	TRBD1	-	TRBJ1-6	CASSQAPFTGAGSPLHF	TGTGCCAGCAGCCAGGCCCCTTTTACAGGGGCAGGTTCACCCCTCCACTTT